This entry features one T cell receptor beta chain sequence. Those enrolled in Seattle joined during active infection and were followed longitudinally afterward. This sample is drawn from a study of blood T cell repertoires in COVID-19. Study-level background: PBMCs, B-cell-depleted T cells, or T cells were the source of the cDNA or gDNA that made up the material.

In the authors' methods: Cell counts per sample came from amplifying reference gene primers. The data were produced by immunoSEQ multiplex PCR, yet TCRdb's version contains in-frame clones alone and is incomplete. The V and J calls and the clone size are those of that table, but D and trimming were determined from the DNA. The sample records about 360,000 clones, about 86% being singletons. Sequenced material: peripheral blood. The source is a woman aged 60-75 years with COVID-19, enrolled during active disease.

DNA of the CDR3: TGTGCCAGCAGCCCCCAAGTAGGGGCCTACGAGCAGTACTTC. This encodes CASSPQVGAYEQYF. The rearrangement joins TRBV3-1 (or the pseudogene TRBV3-2) to TRBJ2-7; tentative D call: TRBD1 (5 bases). Trimming left V 4 bases short and J 2 bases short, with 12 bases between. The CDR3 spans 14 residues. From germline, CDR1 is LGHDT and CDR2 YNNKEL (reference sequence).